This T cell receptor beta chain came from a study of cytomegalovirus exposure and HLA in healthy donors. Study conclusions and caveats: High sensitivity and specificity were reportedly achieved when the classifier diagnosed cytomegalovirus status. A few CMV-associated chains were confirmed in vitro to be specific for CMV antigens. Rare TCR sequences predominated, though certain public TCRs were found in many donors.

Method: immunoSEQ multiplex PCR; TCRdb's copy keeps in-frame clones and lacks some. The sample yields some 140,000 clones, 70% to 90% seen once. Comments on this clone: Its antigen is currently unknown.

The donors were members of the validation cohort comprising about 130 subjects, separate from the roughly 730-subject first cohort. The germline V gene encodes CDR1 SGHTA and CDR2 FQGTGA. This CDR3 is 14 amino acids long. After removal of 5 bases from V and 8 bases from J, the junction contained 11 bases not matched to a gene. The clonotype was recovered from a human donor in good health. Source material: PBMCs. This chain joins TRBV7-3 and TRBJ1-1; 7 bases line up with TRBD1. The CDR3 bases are TGTGCCAGCAGCCCCACGCCACAGGGGACCGAAGCTTTCTTT. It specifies CASSPTPQGTEAFF. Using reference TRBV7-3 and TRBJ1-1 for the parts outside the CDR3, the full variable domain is GAGVSQTPSNKVTEKGKYVELRCDPISGHTALYWYRQSLGQGPEFLIYFQGTGAADDSGLPNDRFFAVRPEGSVSTLKIQRTERGDSAVYLCASSPTPQGTEAFFGQGTRLTVV.